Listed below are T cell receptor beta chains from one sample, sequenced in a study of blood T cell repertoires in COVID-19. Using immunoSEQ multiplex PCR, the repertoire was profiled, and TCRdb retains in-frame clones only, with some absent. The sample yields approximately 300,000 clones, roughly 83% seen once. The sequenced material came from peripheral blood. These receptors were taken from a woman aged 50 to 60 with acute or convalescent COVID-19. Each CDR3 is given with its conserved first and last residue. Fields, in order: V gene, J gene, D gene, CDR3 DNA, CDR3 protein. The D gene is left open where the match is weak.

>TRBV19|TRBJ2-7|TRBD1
TGTGCCAGTAGTAGAGACAGGGACTACGAGCAGTACTTC
CASSRDRDYEQYF
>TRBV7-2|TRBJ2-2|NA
TGTGCCAGCAGCTTGGATGGGGCTTGGGGCACCGGGGAGCTGTTTTTT
CASSLDGAWGTGELFF
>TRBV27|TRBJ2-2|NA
TGTGCCAGCAGTTTAGATTTTGGACTACCACAAACCGGGGAGCTGTTTTTT
CASSLDFGLPQTGELFF
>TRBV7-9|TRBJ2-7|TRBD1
TGTGCCAGCAGCTTGACAGGGATCCCCTACGAGCAGTACTTC
CASSLTGIPYEQYF
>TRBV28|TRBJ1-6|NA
TGTGCCAGCAGTCAATATAATTCACCCCTCCACTTT
CASSQYNSPLHF
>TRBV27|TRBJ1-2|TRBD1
TGTGCCAGCAGGCCGAGCCGGGACAGTGACTATGGCTACACCTTC
CASRPSRDSDYGYTF
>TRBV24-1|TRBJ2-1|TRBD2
TGTGCCACCAGTGATTTAGGACTAGCGGGAGGCTACAATGAGCAGTTCTTC
CATSDLGLAGGYNEQFF
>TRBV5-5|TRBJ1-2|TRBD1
TGTGCCAGCAGCCGAACCGGGACAGGGGACTATGGCTACACCTTC
CASSRTGTGDYGYTF
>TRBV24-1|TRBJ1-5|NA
TGTGCCACCAGTGAATTAAGCAATCAGCCCCAGCATTTT
CATSELSNQPQHF
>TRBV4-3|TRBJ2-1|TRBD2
TGCGCCAGCAGCCAGCTAGATGGGGGGGGGTCTGGGAATGAGCAGTTCTTC
CASSQLDGGGSGNEQFF
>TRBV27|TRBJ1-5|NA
TGTGCCAGCAGTTTACGTAGCAATCAGCCCCAGCATTTT
CASSLRSNQPQHF
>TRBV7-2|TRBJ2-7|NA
TGTGCCAGCAGCTTACCCGGGGGCTCCTACGAGCAGTACTTC
CASSLPGGSYEQYF